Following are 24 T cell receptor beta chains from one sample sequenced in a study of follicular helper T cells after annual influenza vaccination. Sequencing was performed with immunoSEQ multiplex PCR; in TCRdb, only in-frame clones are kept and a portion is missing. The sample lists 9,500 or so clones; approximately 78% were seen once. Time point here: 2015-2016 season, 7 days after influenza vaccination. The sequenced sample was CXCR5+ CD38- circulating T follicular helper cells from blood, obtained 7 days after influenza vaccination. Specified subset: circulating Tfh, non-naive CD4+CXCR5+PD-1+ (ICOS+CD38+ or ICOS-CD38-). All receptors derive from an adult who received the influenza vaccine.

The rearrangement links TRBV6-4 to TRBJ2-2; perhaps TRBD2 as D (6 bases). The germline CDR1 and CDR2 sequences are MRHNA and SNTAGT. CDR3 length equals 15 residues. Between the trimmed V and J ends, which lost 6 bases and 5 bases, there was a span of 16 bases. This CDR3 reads CASSKRALGTGELFF. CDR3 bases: TGTGCCAGCAGCAAGCGGGCCCTAGGGACCGGGGAGCTGTTTTTT.

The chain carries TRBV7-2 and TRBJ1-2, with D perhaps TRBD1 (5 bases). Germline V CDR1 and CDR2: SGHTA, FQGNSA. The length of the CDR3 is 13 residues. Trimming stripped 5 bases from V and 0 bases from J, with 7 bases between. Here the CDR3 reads CASSLTANYGYTF. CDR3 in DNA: TGTGCCAGCAGCCTGACAGCTAACTATGGCTACACCTTC.

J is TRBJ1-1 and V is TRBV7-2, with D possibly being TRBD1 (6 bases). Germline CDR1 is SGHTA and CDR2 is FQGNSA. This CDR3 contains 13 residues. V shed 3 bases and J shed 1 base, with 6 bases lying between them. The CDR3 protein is CASSLGQNTEAFF. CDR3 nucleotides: TGTGCCAGCAGCTTGGGACAGAACACTGAAGCTTTCTTT.

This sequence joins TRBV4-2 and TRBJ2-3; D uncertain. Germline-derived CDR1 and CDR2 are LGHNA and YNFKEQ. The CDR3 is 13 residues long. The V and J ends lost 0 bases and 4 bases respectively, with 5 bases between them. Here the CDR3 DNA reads TGTGCCAGCAGCCAAGAAAGGGCAGATACGCAGTATTTT. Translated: CASSQERADTQYF.

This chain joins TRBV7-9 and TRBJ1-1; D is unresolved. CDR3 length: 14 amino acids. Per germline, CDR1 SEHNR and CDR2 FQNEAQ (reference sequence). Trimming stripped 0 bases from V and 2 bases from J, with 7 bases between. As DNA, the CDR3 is TGTGCCAGCAGCTTAGCGTCGATTAACACTGAAGCTTTCTTT. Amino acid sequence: CASSLASINTEAFF.

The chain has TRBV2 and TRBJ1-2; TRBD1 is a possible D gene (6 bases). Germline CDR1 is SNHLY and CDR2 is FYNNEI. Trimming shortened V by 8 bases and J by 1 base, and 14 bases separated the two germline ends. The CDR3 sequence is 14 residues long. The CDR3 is CASYGTKNNYGYTF. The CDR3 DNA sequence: TGTGCCAGCTACGGGACAAAAAATAACTATGGCTACACCTTC.

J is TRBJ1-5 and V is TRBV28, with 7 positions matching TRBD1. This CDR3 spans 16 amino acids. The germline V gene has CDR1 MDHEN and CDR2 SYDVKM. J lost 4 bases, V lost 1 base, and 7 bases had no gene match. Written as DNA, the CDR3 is TGTGCCAGCAGTTTATCCACAGGGGAAGAGAATCAGCCCCAGCATTTT. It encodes CASSLSTGEENQPQHF. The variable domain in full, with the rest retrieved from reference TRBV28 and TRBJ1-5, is DVKVTQSSRYLVKRTGEKVFLECVQDMDHENMFWYRQDPGLGLRLIYFSYDVKMKEKGDIPEGYSVSREKKERFSLILESASTNQTSMYLCASSLSTGEENQPQHFGDGTRLSIL.

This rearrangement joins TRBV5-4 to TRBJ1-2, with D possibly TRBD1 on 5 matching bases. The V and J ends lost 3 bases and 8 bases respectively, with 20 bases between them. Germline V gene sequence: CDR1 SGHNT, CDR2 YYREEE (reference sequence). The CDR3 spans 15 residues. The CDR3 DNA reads TGTGCCAGCAGCTCCCCCAATCGACAGAATTCCGGCTACACCTTC. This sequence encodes CASSSPNRQNSGYTF.

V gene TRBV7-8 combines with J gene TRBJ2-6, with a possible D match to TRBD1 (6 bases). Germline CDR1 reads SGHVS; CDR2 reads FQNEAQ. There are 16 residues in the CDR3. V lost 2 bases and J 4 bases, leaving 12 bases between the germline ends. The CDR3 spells CASSLQGMAGANVLTF. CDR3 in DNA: TGTGCCAGCAGCTTACAGGGGATGGCCGGGGCCAACGTCCTGACTTTC.

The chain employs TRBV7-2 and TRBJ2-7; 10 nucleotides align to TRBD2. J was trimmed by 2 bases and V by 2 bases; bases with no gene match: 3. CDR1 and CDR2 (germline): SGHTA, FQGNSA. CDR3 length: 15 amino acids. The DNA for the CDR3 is TGTGCCAGCAGCTTAAGCGGGGGGGATACCTACGAGCAGTACTTC. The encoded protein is CASSLSGGDTYEQYF. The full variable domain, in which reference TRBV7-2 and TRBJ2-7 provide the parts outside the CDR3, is GAGVSQSPSNKVTEKGKDVELRCDPISGHTALYWYRQSLGQGLEFLIYFQGNSAPDKSGLPSDRFSAERTGGSVSTLTIQRTQQEDSAVYLCASSLSGGDTYEQYFGPGTRLTVT.

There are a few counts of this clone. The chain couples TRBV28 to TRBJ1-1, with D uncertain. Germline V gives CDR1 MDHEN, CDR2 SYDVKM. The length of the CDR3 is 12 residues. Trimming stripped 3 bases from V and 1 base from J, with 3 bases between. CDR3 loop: CASSFQNTEAFF. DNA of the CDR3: TGTGCCAGCAGTTTCCAGAACACTGAAGCTTTCTTT.

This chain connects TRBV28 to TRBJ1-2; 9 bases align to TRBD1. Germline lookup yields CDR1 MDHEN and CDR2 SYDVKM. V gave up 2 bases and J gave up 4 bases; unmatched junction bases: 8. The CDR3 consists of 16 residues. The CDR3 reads CASSLTTGGEAYGYTF. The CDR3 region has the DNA TGTGCCAGCAGTTTAACTACAGGGGGCGAAGCCTATGGCTACACCTTC.

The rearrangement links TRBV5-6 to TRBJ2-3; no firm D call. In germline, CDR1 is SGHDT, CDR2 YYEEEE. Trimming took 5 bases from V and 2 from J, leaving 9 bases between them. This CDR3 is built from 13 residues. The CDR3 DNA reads TGTGCCAGCAGATCCCCAGACACAGATACGCAGTATTTT. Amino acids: CASRSPDTDTQYF.

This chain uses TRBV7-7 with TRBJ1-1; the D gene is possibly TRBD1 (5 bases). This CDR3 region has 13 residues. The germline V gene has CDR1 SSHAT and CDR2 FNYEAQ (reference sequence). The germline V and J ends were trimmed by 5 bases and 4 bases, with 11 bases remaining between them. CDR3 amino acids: CASSRRGGTEAFF. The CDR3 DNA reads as TGTGCCAGCAGCCGGAGGGGAGGCACTGAAGCTTTCTTT.

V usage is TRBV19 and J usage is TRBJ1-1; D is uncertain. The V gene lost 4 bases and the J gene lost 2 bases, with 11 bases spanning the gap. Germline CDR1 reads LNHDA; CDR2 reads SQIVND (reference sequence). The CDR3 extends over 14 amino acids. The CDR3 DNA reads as TGTGCCAGTAGTAAGTTCGAACCCAACACTGAAGCTTTCTTT. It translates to CASSKFEPNTEAFF.

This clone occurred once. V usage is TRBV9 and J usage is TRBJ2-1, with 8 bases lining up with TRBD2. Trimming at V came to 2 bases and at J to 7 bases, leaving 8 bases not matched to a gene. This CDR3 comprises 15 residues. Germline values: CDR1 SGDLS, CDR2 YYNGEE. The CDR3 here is CASSVQAGARNEQFF. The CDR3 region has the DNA TGTGCCAGCAGCGTCCAAGCGGGGGCAAGAAATGAGCAGTTCTTC.

DNA of the CDR3: TGTGCCAGCAGCCTGGAGGGATCAGGTTATGCTGAAGCTTTCTTT. Its protein is CASSLEGSGYAEAFF. The rearrangement joins TRBV4-2 to TRBJ1-1; D is uncertain. The germline CDR1 and CDR2 sequences are LGHNA and YNFKEQ. The CDR3 sequence is 15 residues long. V dropped 4 bases and J dropped 6 bases, with 18 bases sitting between them.

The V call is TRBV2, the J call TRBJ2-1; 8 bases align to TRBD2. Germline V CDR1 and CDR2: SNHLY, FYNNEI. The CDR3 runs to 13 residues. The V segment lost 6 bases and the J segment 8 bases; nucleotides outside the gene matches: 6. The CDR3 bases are TGTGCCAGCAGCCCAACTAGCGGTTATGAGCAGTTCTTC. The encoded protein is CASSPTSGYEQFF.

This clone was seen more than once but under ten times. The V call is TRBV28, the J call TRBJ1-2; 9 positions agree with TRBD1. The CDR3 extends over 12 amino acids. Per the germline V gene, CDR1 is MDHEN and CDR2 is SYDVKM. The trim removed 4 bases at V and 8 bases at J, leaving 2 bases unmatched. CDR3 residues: CASSSGTGGYTF. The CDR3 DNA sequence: TGTGCCAGCAGTTCAGGGACAGGGGGCTACACCTTC.

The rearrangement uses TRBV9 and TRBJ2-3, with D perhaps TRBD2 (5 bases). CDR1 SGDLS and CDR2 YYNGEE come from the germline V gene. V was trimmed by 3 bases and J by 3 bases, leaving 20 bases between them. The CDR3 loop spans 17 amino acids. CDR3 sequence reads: CASSGGRTSAPTDTQYF. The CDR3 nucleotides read TGTGCCAGCAGCGGTGGTCGAACTAGTGCCCCAACAGATACGCAGTATTTT.

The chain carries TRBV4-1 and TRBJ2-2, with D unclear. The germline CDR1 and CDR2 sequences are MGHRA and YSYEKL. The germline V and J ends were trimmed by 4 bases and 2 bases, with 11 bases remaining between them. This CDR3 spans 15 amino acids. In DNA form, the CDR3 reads TGCGCCAGCAGCCCAGCGAAGGACAACACCGGGGAGCTGTTTTTT. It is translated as CASSPAKDNTGELFF.

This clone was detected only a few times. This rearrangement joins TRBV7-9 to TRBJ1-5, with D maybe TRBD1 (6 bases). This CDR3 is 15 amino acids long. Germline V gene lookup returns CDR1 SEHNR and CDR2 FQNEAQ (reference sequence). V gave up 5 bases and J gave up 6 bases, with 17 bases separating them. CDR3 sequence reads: CASSPSGDVSQPQHF. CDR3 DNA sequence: TGTGCCAGCAGCCCTTCAGGGGACGTTAGTCAGCCCCAGCATTTT.

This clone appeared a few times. The CDR3 loop reads CASHLGTGTGSPLHF. The CDR3 region has the DNA TGTGCCAGCCACCTAGGGACGGGTACAGGGTCACCCCTCCACTTT. V usage is TRBV6-1 and J usage is TRBJ1-6; maybe TRBD1 (6 bases). The V and J ends lost 8 bases and 10 bases respectively, with 21 bases between them. Germline CDR1 reads MNHNS; CDR2 reads SASEGT. The length of the CDR3 is 15 residues.

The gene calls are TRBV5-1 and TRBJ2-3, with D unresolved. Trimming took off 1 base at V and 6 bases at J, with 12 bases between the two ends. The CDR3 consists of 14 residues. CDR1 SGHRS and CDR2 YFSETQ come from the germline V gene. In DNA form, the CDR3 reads TGCGCCAGCAGCTTGATGGTTGATGGGGATACGCAGTATTTT. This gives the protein CASSLMVDGDTQYF.